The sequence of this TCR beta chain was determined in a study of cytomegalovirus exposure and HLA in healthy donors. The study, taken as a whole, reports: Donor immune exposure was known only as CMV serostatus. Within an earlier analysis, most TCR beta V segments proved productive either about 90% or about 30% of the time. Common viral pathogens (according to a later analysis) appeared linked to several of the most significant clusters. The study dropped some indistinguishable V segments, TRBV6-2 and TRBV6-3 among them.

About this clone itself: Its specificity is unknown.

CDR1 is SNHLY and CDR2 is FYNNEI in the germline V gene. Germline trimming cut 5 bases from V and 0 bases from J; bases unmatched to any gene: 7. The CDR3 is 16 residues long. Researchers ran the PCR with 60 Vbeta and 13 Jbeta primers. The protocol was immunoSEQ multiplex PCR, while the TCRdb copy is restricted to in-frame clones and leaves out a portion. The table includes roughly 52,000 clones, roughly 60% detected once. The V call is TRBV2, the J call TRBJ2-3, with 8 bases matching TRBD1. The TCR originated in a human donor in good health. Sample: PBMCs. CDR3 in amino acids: CASSSVRTGSTDTQYF. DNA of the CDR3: TGTGCCAGCAGTTCGGTACGGACAGGGAGCACAGATACGCAGTATTTT.